The 3 T cell receptor beta chains in this list originate from one sample, sequenced in a study of Ad26.COV2.S vaccination and SARS-CoV-2 variants (dated by TCRdb to the early 2020s). The library was produced with the immunoSEQ multiplex PCR assay. The source is immuneACCESS, and TCRdb retained only in-frame sequences with V and J called. Part of the clones is not carried over; for the studies checked, unresolved V genes explain less than half of this, and the remainder is unexplained. Recorded for this sample are about 480,000 clones; 87% of them occurred a single time. The biggest ten clones account for roughly 12% of the sample. According to the study, the label for this sample's treatment or condition signals: 15 to 20 received Ad26.COV2.S at low or high dose, single or two shots; five or six received placebo; per-sample allocation not given. For vaccine and placebo recipients, repertoires were sequenced using samples collected on day 63 after the first injection.

Here the sequenced sample was peripheral blood, taken in a trial of Ad26.COV2.S vaccine versus placebo. All receptors come from a person aged 18-65 years who received the Ad26.COV2.S COVID-19 vaccine or a placebo.

As for this clone: This sample includes further DNA sequences coding for the same CDR3. The chain couples TRBV9 to TRBJ2-5; the match to TRBD1 covers 8 bases. The V segment lost 0 bases and the J segment 3 bases; nucleotides outside the gene matches: 1. The CDR3 spans 14 residues. The germline V gene encodes CDR1 SGDLS and CDR2 YYNGEE. The CDR3 spells CASSVGQGKETQYF. DNA for the CDR3: TGTGCCAGCAGCGTAGGACAGGGGAAAGAGACCCAGTACTTC.

The genes are TRBV5-8 and TRBJ2-7; a weak D match, TRBD1 (6 bases). Trimming cost V 4 bases and J 1 base, with 12 bases left between them. The CDR3 contains 14 residues. Germline CDR1 SGHTS, CDR2 YDEGEE. Here the CDR3 reads CASSKVGQSYEQYF. DNA for the CDR3: TGTGCCAGCAGCAAAGTAGGACAGTCCTACGAGCAGTACTTC.

This chain connects TRBV19 to TRBJ2-5, with 7 nucleotides matching TRBD1. This CDR3 spans 18 amino acids. The J segment lost 5 bases and the V segment lost 5 bases, leaving 20 bases of the junction unmatched. Germline CDR1 and CDR2: LNHDA and SQIVND (reference sequence). The CDR3 DNA is TGTGCCAGTAGTGCCCGGGACAGACAATGGGTGGGGGTCGAGACCCAGTACTTC. Residues: CASSARDRQWVGVETQYF.